This TCR beta chain was captured by sequencing in a study of shared clonotypes between healthy human individuals. Findings and limits, study-wide: The naive CD4 repertoires of several donors were compared, and around 4.7% of clonotypes were shared.

Germline V gene lookup returns CDR1 SGHRS and CDR2 YFSETQ. This CDR3 is 14 amino acids long. The V end lost 0 bases, the J end lost 6 bases, and 12 bases lay between the germline ends. This clone has just one count. Its specificity is unknown. This sample also contains other DNA sequences that code for the same CDR3. In the naive CD8 group, cells lacked CD45RO and were positively selected for CCR7, so terminally differentiated effector memory CD45RA+ cells were left out. All donors qualified as healthy HIV-negative adults and had experienced no recent acute infections or vaccinations. Using immunoSEQ multiplex PCR, the repertoire was profiled, and TCRdb retains in-frame clones only, with some absent. The sample lists about 2.1 million clones, under 95% occurring once.

The chain joins TRBV5-1 to TRBJ1-2, with a weak D call TRBD1 (5 bases). The clonotype was recovered from a man aged 18 to 30 in good health. Some clones in this sample may be carry-over from other donors' samples. Input material: naive CD8+ T cells from PBMCs. CDR3 bases: TGCGCCAGCAGCTTGGCCGGGGGAGGGGATGGCTACACCTTC. It yields the protein CASSLAGGGDGYTF.